The clone carrying this T cell receptor beta chain has a handful of counts. This sample was included in a study of cytotoxic CD8 clonotypes in ibrutinib-treated CLL. The wider study: After treatment lasting a median about twelve months, range 6 to 36, response samples were collected.

The authors obtained around 2 micrograms of genomic DNA from cryopreserved PBMCs for TCR beta libraries. Assay used: immunoSEQ multiplex PCR; TCRdb lists only in-frame clones, some missing. Of 55,000 to 80,000 clones in the sample, around 60% were seen once. The CDR3 totals 16 residues. Germline V lookup: CDR1 LGHNA, CDR2 YNFKEQ. Trimming cost V 1 base and J 6 bases, with 15 bases left between them. Sequencing used PBMCs, obtained after 12 months of ibrutinib treatment. The rearrangement joins TRBV4-2 to TRBJ2-2; TRBD1 is a possible D gene (5 bases). The source of this sequence is a human donor with chronic lymphocytic leukemia. CDR3 sequence: CASSQGRARGPGELFF. CDR3 bases: TGTGCCAGCAGCCAAGGAAGGGCTAGGGGCCCCGGGGAGCTGTTTTTT.